The 18 T cell receptor beta chains presented below share a single source sample, sequenced in a study of blood T cell repertoires in COVID-19. TCRdb's table, derived via immunoSEQ multiplex PCR, lists solely in-frame clones and lacks some. This sample yields about 98,000 clones, of which around 75% are seen a single time; around 24% belongs to the top ten. Sequenced: peripheral blood. The source is a man aged 70 or older with acute or convalescent COVID-19.

The rearrangement links TRBV5-1 to TRBJ2-2; D is possibly TRBD1 (5 bases). Germline CDR1 and CDR2: SGHRS and YFSETQ. The CDR3 contains 18 residues. The V and J ends lost 0 bases and 6 bases respectively, with 21 bases between them. The CDR3 DNA reads TGCGCCAGCAGCTTGGTATTTACAGGTTTTCAGTGGGCCGGGGAGCTGTTTTTT. It yields the protein CASSLVFTGFQWAGELFF.

The chain couples TRBV5-1 to TRBJ2-2, with TRBD1 identical over 8 bases. V lost 3 bases and J lost 1; bases outside the gene matches: 5. In germline, CDR1 is SGHRS, CDR2 YFSETQ. The CDR3 totals 16 residues. DNA of the CDR3: TGCGCCAGCAGCTCGGGGACAGGACAGAACACCGGGGAGCTGTTTTTT. Protein sequence: CASSSGTGQNTGELFF.

The rearrangement joins TRBV5-4 to TRBJ2-1; D possibly corresponds to TRBD1 (6 bases). V shed 4 bases and J shed 9 bases, with 11 bases lying between them. This CDR3 is 12 amino acids long. The germline CDR1 and CDR2 sequences are SGHNT and YYREEE (reference sequence). The CDR3 DNA sequence: TGTGCCAGCAGCCTACCAGGGGCTGAGCAGTTCTTC. It is translated as CASSLPGAEQFF.

In regard to this clone: The junction does not match germline at one end; this may be a read error. The chain is built from TRBV7-7 and TRBJ2-5, with 8 nucleotides matching TRBD2. CDR1 SSHAT and CDR2 FNYEAQ come from the germline V gene (reference sequence). This CDR3 is 17 amino acids long. The CDR3, as DNA: TGTGCTAGCAGCTTAGCGAGGGGCGGGGGGACCCGAGAGACCCAGTACTTC. This codes for CASSLARGGGTRETQYF. The complete variable domain, with remaining parts taken from reference TRBV7-7 and TRBJ2-5, reads GAGVSQSPRYKVTKRGQDVTLRCDPISSHATLYWYQQALGQGPEFLTYFNYEAQPDKSGLPSDRFSAERPEGSISTLTIQRTEQRDSAMYRCASSLARGGGTRETQYFGPGTRLLVL.

V is TRBV5-6 and J is TRBJ2-7; the match to TRBD1 covers 7 bases. V lost 4 bases to trimming and J lost 2 bases; unmatched junction nucleotides: 9. This CDR3 contains 15 residues. CDR1 SGHDT and CDR2 YYEEEE come from the germline V gene. Written as DNA, the CDR3 is TGTGCCAGCAGCGCAACAGGGGAACCTCCCTACGAGCAGTACTTC. Translating it yields CASSATGEPPYEQYF.

The rearrangement joins TRBV6-1 to TRBJ2-5, with 12 bases that match TRBD2. There are 18 residues in the CDR3. V was pared by 2 bases and J by 4 bases, with 11 bases of the junction left unmatched. Germline lookup yields CDR1 MNHNS and CDR2 SASEGT. The CDR3 DNA is TGTGCCAGCAGTGAATGGGGATCTAGCGGGAGGGCCAGAGAGACCCAGTACTTC. Residues: CASSEWGSSGRARETQYF.

CDR3 residues: CASSPYLVALAGASDTQYF. CDR3 coding DNA: TGTGCCAGCAGCCCGTACTTGGTGGCGTTAGCGGGAGCATCAGATACGCAGTATTTT. V is TRBV7-8 and J is TRBJ2-3; TRBD2 aligns across 9 bases. The J segment lost 4 bases and the V segment lost 5 bases, leaving 19 bases of the junction unmatched. Germline V gene data show CDR1 as SGHVS and CDR2 as FQNEAQ. This CDR3 is built from 19 residues. Complete variable domain (other parts from reference TRBV7-8 and TRBJ2-3): GAGVSQSPRYKVAKRGQDVALRCDPISGHVSLFWYQQALGQGPEFLTYFQNEAQLDKSGLPSDRFFAERPEGSVSTLKIQRTQQEDSAVYLCASSPYLVALAGASDTQYFGPGTRLTVL.

The V gene is TRBV6-2 or TRBV6-3, the J gene TRBJ2-7; 12 bases line up with TRBD2. From germline, CDR1 is MNHEY and CDR2 SVGEGT. The CDR3 length is 16 residues. The junction had 4 bases not matched to a gene; V was cut back by 2 bases and J by 2 bases. The CDR3 nucleotides are TGTGCCAGCAGTTACAGTACTAGCGGGAGGACCTACGAGCAGTACTTC. Protein product: CASSYSTSGRTYEQYF.

The chain has TRBV7-2 and TRBJ2-1, with 8 bases aligning to TRBD2. This CDR3 has 16 amino acids. Germline CDR1 is SGHTA and CDR2 is FQGNSA. The junction had 14 bases not matched to a gene; V was cut back by 5 bases and J by 8 bases. CDR3 sequence reads: CASSPFSSSGSYEQFF. The CDR3 DNA sequence: TGTGCCAGCAGCCCTTTCTCTTCGAGCGGGAGCTATGAGCAGTTCTTC.

The chain links TRBV6-2 or TRBV6-3 to TRBJ2-1; TRBD2 agrees at 7 bases. Germline assignment: CDR1 MNHEY and CDR2 SVGEGT. The CDR3 sequence is 13 residues long. J lost 9 bases, V lost 5 bases, and 7 bases had no gene match. The CDR3 is CASSGLVGSEQFF. The CDR3 DNA reads as TGTGCCAGCAGTGGACTAGTGGGGAGTGAGCAGTTCTTC.

CDR3 sequence: CATRDSSTDTQYF. The DNA for the CDR3 is TGTGCCACCAGGGACAGTAGCACAGATACGCAGTATTTT. The chain joins TRBV28 to TRBJ2-3; 7 nucleotides match TRBD1. The CDR3 totals 13 residues. The germline V gene has CDR1 MDHEN and CDR2 SYDVKM. Germline trimming cut 10 bases from V and 0 bases from J; bases unmatched to any gene: 4. Full variable domain (outside the CDR3, taken from reference TRBV28 and TRBJ2-3): DVKVTQSSRYLVKRTGEKVFLECVQDMDHENMFWYRQDPGLGLRLIYFSYDVKMKEKGDIPEGYSVSREKKERFSLILESASTNQTSMYLCATRDSSTDTQYFGPGTRLTVL.

The chain recombines TRBV9 with TRBJ1-6; 9 bases are shared with TRBD1. Germline V lookup: CDR1 SGDLS, CDR2 YYNGEE. The CDR3 length is 15 residues. The V segment lost 3 bases and the J segment 8 bases; nucleotides outside the gene matches: 6. The CDR3 bases are TGTGCCAGCAGCGGCTCGGGACAGGGATATTCACCCCTCCACTTT. As protein: CASSGSGQGYSPLHF.

The chain carries TRBV29-1 and TRBJ1-1; the D is unclear. Germline V CDR1 and CDR2: SQVTM, ANQGSEA. V was shortened by 4 bases and J by 1 base, with 7 bases between the two germline ends. The CDR3 contains 12 residues. CDR3 residues: CSVGRGNTEAFF. CDR3 nucleotide sequence: TGCAGCGTTGGCCGGGGGAACACTGAAGCTTTCTTT.

With respect to this clone: Within the sample, other DNA sequences also encode this same CDR3. The chain joins TRBV30 to TRBJ2-3; 10 positions agree with TRBD2. The V gene's germline CDR1 is GTSNPN and CDR2 SVGIG (reference sequence). J was trimmed by 3 bases and V by 0 bases; bases with no gene match: 3. The CDR3 covers 15 residues. The CDR3: CAWSVSSGRTDTQYF. The CDR3 DNA sequence: TGTGCCTGGAGTGTGTCTAGCGGGAGAACAGATACGCAGTATTTT.

The genes are TRBV12-5 and TRBJ1-1; 7 bases match TRBD1. Germline CDR1 is LGHNT and CDR2 is FRNRAP. The CDR3 length is 13 residues. V trimming: 1 base; J trimming: 5 bases; junction bases outside the gene matches: 1. The CDR3 DNA is TGTGCTAGTGGTTTGGAACAGGGGACTGAAGCTTTCTTT. It specifies CASGLEQGTEAFF.

The rearrangement links TRBV30 to TRBJ1-4; 7 nucleotides match TRBD1. From germline, CDR1 is GTSNPN and CDR2 SVGIG (reference sequence). CDR3 length: 16 amino acids. The CDR3 sequence: CAYLFRGSATNEKLFF. CDR3 bases: TGTGCTTATCTATTCAGGGGGTCGGCAACTAATGAAAAACTGTTTTTT.

CDR3 in DNA: TGCAGCGTTGATCGGGGGGGCACAGATACGCAGTATTTT. It yields the protein CSVDRGGTDTQYF. The genes are TRBV29-1 and TRBJ2-3; 7 nucleotides align to TRBD2. Trimming took 3 bases from V and 1 from J; bases not matched to a gene: 1. This CDR3 contains 13 residues. Germline V gene data show CDR1 as SQVTM and CDR2 as ANQGSEA.

The chain has TRBV27 and TRBJ2-5; 8 bases fit TRBD2. Germline CDR1 MNHEY, CDR2 SMNVEV (reference sequence). The V gene end was trimmed by 5 bases and the J gene end by 4 bases; junction bases not matched to a gene: 15. This CDR3 is built from 17 residues. Here the CDR3 reads CASSPPSATSGSETQYF. The CDR3 bases are TGTGCCAGCAGTCCTCCCAGTGCAACTAGCGGCTCAGAGACCCAGTACTTC.